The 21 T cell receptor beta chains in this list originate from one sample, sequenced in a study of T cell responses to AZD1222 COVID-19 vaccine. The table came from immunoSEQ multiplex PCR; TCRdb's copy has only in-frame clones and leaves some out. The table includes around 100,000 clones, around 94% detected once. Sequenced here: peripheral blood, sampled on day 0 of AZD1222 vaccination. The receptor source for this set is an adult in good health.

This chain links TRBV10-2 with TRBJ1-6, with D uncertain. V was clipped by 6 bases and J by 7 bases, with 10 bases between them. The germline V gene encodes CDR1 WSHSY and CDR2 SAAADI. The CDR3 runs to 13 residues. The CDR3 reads CASRGPDNSPLHF. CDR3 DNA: TGCGCCAGCAGGGGCCCGGACAATTCACCCCTCCACTTT.

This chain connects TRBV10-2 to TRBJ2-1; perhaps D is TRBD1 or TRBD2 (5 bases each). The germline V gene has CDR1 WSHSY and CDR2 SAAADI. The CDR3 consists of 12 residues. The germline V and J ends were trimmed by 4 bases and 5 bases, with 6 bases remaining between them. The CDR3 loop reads CASSGGDNEQFF. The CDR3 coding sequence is TGCGCCAGCAGTGGAGGGGACAATGAGCAGTTCTTC.

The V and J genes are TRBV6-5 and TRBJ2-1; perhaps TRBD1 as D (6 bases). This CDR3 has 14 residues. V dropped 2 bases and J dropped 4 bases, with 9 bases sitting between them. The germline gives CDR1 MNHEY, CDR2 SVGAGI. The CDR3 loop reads CASSYGQGYNEQFF. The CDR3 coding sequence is TGTGCCAGCAGTTACGGGCAGGGGTACAATGAGCAGTTCTTC.

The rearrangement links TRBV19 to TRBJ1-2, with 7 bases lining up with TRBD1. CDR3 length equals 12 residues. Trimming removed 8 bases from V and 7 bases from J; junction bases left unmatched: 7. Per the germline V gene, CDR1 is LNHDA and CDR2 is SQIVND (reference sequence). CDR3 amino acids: CASRQGGAGYTF. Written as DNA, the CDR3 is TGTGCCAGTCGTCAGGGGGGTGCTGGCTACACCTTC. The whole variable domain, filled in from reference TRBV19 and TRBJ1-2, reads DGGITQSPKYLFRKEGQNVTLSCEQNLNHDAMYWYRQDPGQGLRLIYYSQIVNDFQKGDIAEGYSVSREKKESFPLTVTSAQKNPTAFYLCASRQGGAGYTFGSGTRLTVV.

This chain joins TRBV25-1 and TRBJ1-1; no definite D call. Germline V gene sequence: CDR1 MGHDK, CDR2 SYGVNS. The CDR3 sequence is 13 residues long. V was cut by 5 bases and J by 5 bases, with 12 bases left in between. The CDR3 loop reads CASSYSGRTEAFF. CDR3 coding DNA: TGTGCCAGCAGTTATTCCGGGAGAACTGAAGCTTTCTTT.

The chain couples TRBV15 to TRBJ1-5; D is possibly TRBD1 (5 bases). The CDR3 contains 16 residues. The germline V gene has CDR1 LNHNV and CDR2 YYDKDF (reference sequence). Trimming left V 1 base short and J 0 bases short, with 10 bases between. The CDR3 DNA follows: TGTGCCACCAGCAGAGTGCGGGACGTTAGCAATCAGCCCCAGCATTTT. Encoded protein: CATSRVRDVSNQPQHF.

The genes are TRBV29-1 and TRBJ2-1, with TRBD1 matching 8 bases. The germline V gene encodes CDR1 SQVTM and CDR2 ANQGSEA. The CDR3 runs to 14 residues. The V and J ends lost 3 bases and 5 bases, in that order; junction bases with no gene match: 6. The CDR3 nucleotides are TGCAGCGTTGATCCCGGGACAGGAGACAATGAGCAGTTCTTC. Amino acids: CSVDPGTGDNEQFF.

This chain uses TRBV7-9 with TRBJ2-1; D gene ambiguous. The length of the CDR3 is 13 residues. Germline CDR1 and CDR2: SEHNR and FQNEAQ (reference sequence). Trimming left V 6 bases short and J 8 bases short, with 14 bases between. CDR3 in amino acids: CASSTVPYDEQFF. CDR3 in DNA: TGTGCCAGCAGTACAGTACCGTACGATGAGCAGTTCTTC.

The CDR3 nucleotides read TGTGCCAGCAGTTACTCGAGAAGGAGCTCTGGAAACACCATATATTTT. Translation: CASSYSRRSSGNTIYF. The chain uses TRBV6-5 and TRBJ1-3, with D unclear. This CDR3 has 16 residues. Germline V gene lookup returns CDR1 MNHEY and CDR2 SVGAGI. The V gene lost 0 bases and the J gene lost 0 bases, with 9 bases spanning the gap.

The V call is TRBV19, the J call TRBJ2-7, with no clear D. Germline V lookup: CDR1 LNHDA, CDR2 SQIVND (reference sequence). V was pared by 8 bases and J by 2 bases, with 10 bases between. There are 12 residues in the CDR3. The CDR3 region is CASSGPTYEQYF. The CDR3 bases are TGTGCCAGTTCCGGGCCTACCTACGAGCAGTACTTC.

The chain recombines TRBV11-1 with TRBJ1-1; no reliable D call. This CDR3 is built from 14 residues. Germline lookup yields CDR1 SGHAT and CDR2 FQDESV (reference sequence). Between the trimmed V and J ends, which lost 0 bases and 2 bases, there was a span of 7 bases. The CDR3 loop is CASSLAGFNTEAFF. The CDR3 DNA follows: TGTGCCAGCAGCTTAGCAGGGTTTAACACTGAAGCTTTCTTT.

CDR3 DNA sequence: TGTGCCAGCAGTGAAACTAGCGGGTTGATGGATGAGCAGTTCTTC. It yields the protein CASSETSGLMDEQFF. V usage is TRBV2 and J usage is TRBJ2-1; 9 bases line up with TRBD2. The V and J ends lost 2 bases and 8 bases, in that order; junction bases with no gene match: 7. The CDR3 sequence is 15 residues long. The germline V gene has CDR1 SNHLY and CDR2 FYNNEI.

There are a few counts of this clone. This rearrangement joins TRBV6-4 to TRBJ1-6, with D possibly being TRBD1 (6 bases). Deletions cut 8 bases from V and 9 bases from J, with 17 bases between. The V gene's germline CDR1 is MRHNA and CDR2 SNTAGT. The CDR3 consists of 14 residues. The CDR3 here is CASRKGGEISPLHF. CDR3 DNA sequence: TGTGCCAGCCGCAAAGGGGGAGAGATTTCACCCCTCCACTTT.

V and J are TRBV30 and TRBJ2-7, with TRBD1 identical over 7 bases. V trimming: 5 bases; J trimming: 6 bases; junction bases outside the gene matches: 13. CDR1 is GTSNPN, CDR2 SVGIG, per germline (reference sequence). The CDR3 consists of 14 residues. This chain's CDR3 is CAWVTGHPPGEQYF. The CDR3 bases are TGTGCCTGGGTGACAGGGCACCCCCCGGGCGAGCAGTACTTC.

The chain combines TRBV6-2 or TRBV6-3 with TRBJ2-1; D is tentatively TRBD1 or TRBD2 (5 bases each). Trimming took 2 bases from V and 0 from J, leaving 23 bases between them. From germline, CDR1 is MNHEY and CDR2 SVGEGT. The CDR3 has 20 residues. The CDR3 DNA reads TGTGCCAGCAGTTACATACAGGAGGATTACCCTGGGAGCTCCTACAATGAGCAGTTCTTC. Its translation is CASSYIQEDYPGSSYNEQFF.

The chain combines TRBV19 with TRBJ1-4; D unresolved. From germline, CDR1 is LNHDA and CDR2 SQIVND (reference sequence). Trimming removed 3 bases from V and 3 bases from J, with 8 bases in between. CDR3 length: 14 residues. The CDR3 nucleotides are TGTGCCAGTAGTATCGGGGAGGCTAATGAAAAACTGTTTTTT. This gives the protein CASSIGEANEKLFF.

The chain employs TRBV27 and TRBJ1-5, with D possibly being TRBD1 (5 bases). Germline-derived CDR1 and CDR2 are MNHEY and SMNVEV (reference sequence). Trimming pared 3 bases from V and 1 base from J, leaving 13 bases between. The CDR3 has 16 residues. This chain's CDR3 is CASSFVGAGSNQPQHF. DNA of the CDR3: TGTGCCAGCAGTTTCGTCGGGGCGGGAAGCAATCAGCCCCAGCATTTT.

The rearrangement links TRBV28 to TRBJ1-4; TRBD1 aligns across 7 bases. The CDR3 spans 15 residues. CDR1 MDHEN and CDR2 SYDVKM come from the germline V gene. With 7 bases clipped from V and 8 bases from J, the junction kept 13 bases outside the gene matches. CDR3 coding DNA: TGTGCCAGCACTCCCCGGACAGGCGGGGGGGAAAAACTGTTTTTT. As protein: CASTPRTGGGEKLFF.

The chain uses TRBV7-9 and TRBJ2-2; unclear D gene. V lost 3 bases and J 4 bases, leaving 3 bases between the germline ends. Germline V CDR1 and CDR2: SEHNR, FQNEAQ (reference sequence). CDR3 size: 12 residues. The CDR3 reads CASSFTTGELFF. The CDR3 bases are TGTGCCAGCAGCTTTACCACCGGGGAGCTGTTTTTT.

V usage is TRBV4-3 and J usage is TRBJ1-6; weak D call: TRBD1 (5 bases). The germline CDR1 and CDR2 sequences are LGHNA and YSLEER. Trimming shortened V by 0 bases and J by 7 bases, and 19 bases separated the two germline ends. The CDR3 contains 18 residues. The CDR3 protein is CASSQDSGRGTFNSPLHF. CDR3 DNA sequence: TGCGCCAGCAGCCAAGATTCGGGTCGAGGGACCTTCAATTCACCCCTCCACTTT.

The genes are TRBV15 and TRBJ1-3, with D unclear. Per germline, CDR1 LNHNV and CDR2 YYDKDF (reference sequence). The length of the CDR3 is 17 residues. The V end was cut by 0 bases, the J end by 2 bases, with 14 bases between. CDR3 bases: TGTGCCACCAGCAGAGATCAGTCGGGAGTCGCTGGAAACACCATATATTTT. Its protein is CATSRDQSGVAGNTIYF.